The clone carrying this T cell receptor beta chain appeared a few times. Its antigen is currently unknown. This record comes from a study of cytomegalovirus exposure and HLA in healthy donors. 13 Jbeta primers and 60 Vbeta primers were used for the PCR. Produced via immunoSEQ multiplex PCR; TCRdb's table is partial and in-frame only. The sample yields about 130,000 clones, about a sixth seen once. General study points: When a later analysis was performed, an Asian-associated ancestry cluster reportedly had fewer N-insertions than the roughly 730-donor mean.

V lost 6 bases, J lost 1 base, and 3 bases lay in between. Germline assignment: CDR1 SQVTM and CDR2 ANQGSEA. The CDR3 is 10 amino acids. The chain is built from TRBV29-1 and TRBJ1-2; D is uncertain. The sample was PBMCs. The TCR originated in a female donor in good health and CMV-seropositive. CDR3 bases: TGCAGCGTCAATAACTATGGCTACACCTTC. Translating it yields CSVNNYGYTF. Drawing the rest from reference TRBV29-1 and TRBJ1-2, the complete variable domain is SAVISQKPSRDICQRGTSLTIQCQVDSQVTMMFWYRQQPGQSLTLIATANQGSEATYESGFVIDKFPISRPNLTFSTLTVSNMSPEDSSIYLCSVNNYGYTFGSGTRLTVV.